This is a list of T cell receptor beta chains from one sample in a study of blood T cell repertoires in COVID-19. Only in-frame clones appear in the TCRdb table, and some are missing; sequencing was by immunoSEQ multiplex PCR. The sample carries about 50,000 clones, roughly 82% recorded once. Material: peripheral blood. The receptors derive from a human donor in a cohort sampled during active COVID-19. Each CDR3 is given with its conserved first and last residue. Each record gives: CDR3 protein, J gene, clone size, V gene. Only part of the rows carry a size: once, few, many, or a class if the clone is expanded.

CASSLGQGIDEQFF,TRBJ2-1,NA,TRBV28
CASSYRSSYEQYF,TRBJ2-7,NA,TRBV6-5
CASSQEGGFQETQYF,TRBJ2-5,once,TRBV4-1
CASSIGVNQPQHF,TRBJ1-5,once,TRBV19
CASSFRELNSPLHF,TRBJ1-6,NA,TRBV11-2
CASTPDRGRGNTIYF,TRBJ1-3,NA,TRBV28
CASSLPGSLSNQPQHF,TRBJ1-5,NA,TRBV14
CASSLEGLGRETQYF,TRBJ2-5,NA,TRBV5-4
CASSSGTSFYEQYF,TRBJ2-7,NA,TRBV5-6
CASSGRRGGSLGEQYF,TRBJ2-7,NA,TRBV6-1
CASGLGQGPDTQYF,TRBJ2-3,NA,TRBV12-5
CASSIITGDGYTF,TRBJ1-2,NA,TRBV19
CASSLSPRQGEKLFF,TRBJ1-4,once,TRBV5-6
CASTRSHYGYTF,TRBJ1-2,NA,TRBV19
CASSGGTGGIETQYF,TRBJ2-5,few,TRBV28
CSVDRGRETIDTQYF,TRBJ2-3,once,TRBV29-1
CATRTSVNTGELFF,TRBJ2-2,NA,TRBV2
CASSASGGTYGYTF,TRBJ1-2,NA,TRBV9
CASSSLRTGGGYGYTF,TRBJ1-2,NA,TRBV5-6
CASSSGTGGGETQYF,TRBJ2-5,few,TRBV11-2
CASSFKRGQDTQYF,TRBJ2-3,NA,TRBV5-4
CASSTGQGKGDTEAFF,TRBJ1-1,NA,TRBV21-1
CATSERHRVTTGELFF,TRBJ2-2,NA,TRBV24-1
CASSLSFWGVGGYTF,TRBJ1-2,NA,TRBV27
CASSQGVGGNYNEQFF,TRBJ2-1,NA,TRBV4-2
CASSDRGPSDTQYF,TRBJ2-3,few,TRBV6-1
CASSPGGVPSNEQFF,TRBJ2-1,NA,TRBV5-1
CASSQDKGPEAFF,TRBJ1-1,NA,TRBV3-1/TRBV3-2
CASSSRRGYNEQFF,TRBJ2-1,NA,TRBV21-1
CASSTPGGTVNIQYF,TRBJ2-4,NA,TRBV28
CASSHGTSGREETQYF,TRBJ2-5,NA,TRBV2
CASSLDGQGGLGETQYF,TRBJ2-5,NA,TRBV7-2
CASSPYKYNEQFF,TRBJ2-1,NA,TRBV7-2
CASSQAGGLGRGSTDTQYF,TRBJ2-3,NA,TRBV4-3
CASSEPLTDTQYF,TRBJ2-3,NA,TRBV7-9
CASTNLAGGRYNEQFF,TRBJ2-1,NA,TRBV7-9
CASSLAQNYGYTF,TRBJ1-2,NA,TRBV5-1
CASSWRGSYEQYF,TRBJ2-7,NA,TRBV5-1
CASSSLAGVVNEQFF,TRBJ2-1,NA,TRBV7-2
CASSRTGNQETQYF,TRBJ2-5,NA,TRBV5-1
CASSFRGDTGELFF,TRBJ2-2,few,TRBV7-2
CASSSNILADDSTDTQYF,TRBJ2-3,NA,TRBV13
CSVQDRVNEAFF,TRBJ1-1,NA,TRBV29-1
CASSITGPNQPQHF,TRBJ1-5,NA,TRBV7-2
CASSPGQGWDTGELFF,TRBJ2-2,NA,TRBV4-1
CASSSRATTGRGQPQHF,TRBJ1-5,NA,TRBV7-9
CASSLDRVGEKLFF,TRBJ1-4,NA,TRBV5-1